The rows below give T cell receptor beta chains drawn from one sample of a study of blood T cells in healthy people across ages. One entry per CDR3 protein results from TCRdb running MiXCR on the 5' RACE reads. This sample yields roughly 2 million distinct CDR3 sequences, of which around half are seen a single time; around 2.1% belongs to the top ten. The specimen sequenced was blood. The source is a woman aged 40 to 49 in good health. Both conserved end residues are part of each CDR3. D genes are given only for firm matches. Clone size, where shown, is once, few, many, or a class for clones that have expanded.

d_call: -
clone_size: -
j_call: TRBJ1-1
v_call: TRBV4-3
cdr3_aa: CASSPETGWGTEAFF
cdr3_nt: TGCGCCAGCAGCCCTGAGACTGGATGGGGCACTGAAGCTTTCTTT

d_call: TRBD2
clone_size: -
j_call: TRBJ2-5
v_call: TRBV7-2
cdr3_aa: CASSWGGAAETQYF
cdr3_nt: TGTGCCAGCAGCTGGGGAGGGGCAGCCGAGACCCAGTACTTC

d_call: TRBD2
clone_size: few
j_call: TRBJ2-1
v_call: TRBV11-1
cdr3_aa: CASSRPSGGPNEQFF
cdr3_nt: TGTGCCAGCAGCCGGCCTAGCGGGGGGCCCAATGAGCAGTTCTTC

d_call: -
clone_size: -
j_call: TRBJ1-3
v_call: TRBV28
cdr3_aa: CASSLSFGNTIYF
cdr3_nt: TGTGCCAGCAGTCTTTCTTTTGGAAACACCATATATTTT

d_call: TRBD1
clone_size: -
j_call: TRBJ1-6
v_call: TRBV4-3
cdr3_aa: CASSQLTGTGSSPLHF
cdr3_nt: TGCGCCAGCAGCCAACTGACCGGGACAGGGAGTTCACCCCTCCACTTT

d_call: -
clone_size: few
j_call: TRBJ2-7
v_call: TRBV19
cdr3_aa: CASSMRQDRSYEQYF
cdr3_nt: TGTGCCAGTAGTATGAGACAGGACCGGTCCTACGAGCAGTACTTC

d_call: -
clone_size: -
j_call: TRBJ2-7
v_call: TRBV7-8
cdr3_aa: CASSLEDKYYEQYF
cdr3_nt: TGTGCCAGCAGCTTAGAGGACAAGTACTACGAGCAGTACTTC

d_call: TRBD1
clone_size: -
j_call: TRBJ2-3
v_call: TRBV4-3
cdr3_aa: CASSQDQDGRGTDTQYF
cdr3_nt: TGCGCCAGCAGCCAAGATCAGGACGGCAGGGGGACAGATACGCAGTATTTT

d_call: -
clone_size: few
j_call: TRBJ2-3
v_call: TRBV12-3/TRBV12-4
cdr3_aa: CASSRTGSTWGTDTQYF
cdr3_nt: TGTGCCAGCAGTCGAACAGGGTCAACTTGGGGCACAGATACGCAGTATTTT

d_call: -
clone_size: -
j_call: TRBJ1-1
v_call: TRBV5-6
cdr3_aa: CASSLALLARGNTEAFF
cdr3_nt: TGTGCCAGCAGCTTGGCCCTTCTCGCTCGAGGGAACACTGAAGCTTTCTTT

d_call: TRBD1
clone_size: few
j_call: TRBJ2-7
v_call: TRBV5-1
cdr3_aa: CASSDRDRAVYEQYF
cdr3_nt: TGCGCCAGCAGCGACCGGGACAGGGCGGTCTACGAGCAGTACTTC

d_call: -
clone_size: -
j_call: TRBJ2-5
v_call: TRBV7-2
cdr3_aa: CASSLGARGETQYF
cdr3_nt: TGTGCCAGCAGTTTGGGGGCCAGGGGAGAGACCCAGTACTTC

d_call: TRBD1
clone_size: -
j_call: TRBJ1-1
v_call: TRBV9
cdr3_aa: CASSPRQGALGTEAFF
cdr3_nt: TGTGCCAGCAGCCCAAGACAGGGGGCGTTGGGCACTGAAGCTTTCTTT

d_call: -
clone_size: few
j_call: TRBJ2-1
v_call: TRBV4-2
cdr3_aa: CASSQDLLLIYNEQFF
cdr3_nt: TGTGCCAGCAGCCAAGACCTTCTCCTCATCTACAATGAGCAGTTCTTC

d_call: TRBD1
clone_size: -
j_call: TRBJ2-5
v_call: TRBV11-2
cdr3_aa: CASSLVSRQGRRETQYF
cdr3_nt: TGTGCCAGCAGCTTAGTATCTCGACAGGGAAGGAGAGAGACCCAGTACTTC

d_call: -
clone_size: -
j_call: TRBJ1-2
v_call: TRBV29-1
cdr3_aa: CSVLPGRDDYGYTF
cdr3_nt: TGCAGCGTTTTGCCGGGACGGGATGACTATGGCTACACCTTC

d_call: TRBD1
clone_size: -
j_call: TRBJ2-7
v_call: TRBV12-3/TRBV12-4
cdr3_aa: CASSFGQGATYEQYF
cdr3_nt: TGTGCCAGCAGTTTCGGACAGGGGGCAACGTACGAGCAGTACTTC

d_call: -
clone_size: -
j_call: TRBJ2-6
v_call: TRBV6-5
cdr3_aa: CASSNLGRRLLSGANVLTF
cdr3_nt: TGTGCCAGCAGTAACTTGGGACGGAGGCTCCTCTCTGGGGCCAACGTCCTGACTTTC

d_call: -
clone_size: -
j_call: TRBJ1-6
v_call: TRBV29-1
cdr3_aa: CSVAEGTNSPLHF
cdr3_nt: TGCAGCGTCGCAGAGGGAACCAATTCACCCCTCCACTTT

d_call: -
clone_size: -
j_call: TRBJ2-7
v_call: TRBV20-1
cdr3_aa: CSASPLRGVGTYEQYF
cdr3_nt: TGCAGTGCTAGCCCCCTCAGGGGAGTTGGGACCTACGAGCAGTACTTC

d_call: TRBD1
clone_size: -
j_call: TRBJ2-1
v_call: TRBV29-1
cdr3_aa: CSVEVTGNPWQFF
cdr3_nt: TGCAGCGTTGAAGTGACAGGGAACCCGTGGCAGTTCTTC

d_call: -
clone_size: -
j_call: TRBJ2-1
v_call: TRBV20-1
cdr3_aa: CSASYSPNGSEQFF
cdr3_nt: TGCAGTGCTTCTTACTCCCCGAATGGGAGTGAGCAGTTCTTC

d_call: -
clone_size: -
j_call: TRBJ2-4
v_call: TRBV12-3/TRBV12-4
cdr3_aa: CASSFHRDLNIQYF
cdr3_nt: TGTGCCAGCAGTTTCCATCGGGACCTAAACATTCAGTACTTC

d_call: TRBD1
clone_size: -
j_call: TRBJ2-7
v_call: TRBV4-3
cdr3_aa: CASSRATGTGSYEQYF
cdr3_nt: TGCGCCAGCAGCCGAGCCACCGGGACAGGTTCCTACGAGCAGTACTTC

d_call: -
clone_size: -
j_call: TRBJ1-2
v_call: TRBV28
cdr3_aa: CASSSPLGANYGYTF
cdr3_nt: TGTGCCAGCAGTTCCCCCTTAGGGGCGAACTATGGCTACACCTTC

d_call: -
clone_size: -
j_call: TRBJ1-1
v_call: TRBV27
cdr3_aa: CASSLKVLGRSMNTEAFF
cdr3_nt: TGTGCCAGCAGTTTAAAGGTCCTGGGCAGGAGCATGAACACTGAAGCTTTCTTT

d_call: TRBD2
clone_size: -
j_call: TRBJ2-1
v_call: TRBV10-1
cdr3_aa: CASSESGGVGKETQFF
cdr3_nt: TGCGCCAGCAGTGAGTCCGGGGGGGTCGGGAAGGAGACCCAGTTCTTC

d_call: -
clone_size: -
j_call: TRBJ2-3
v_call: TRBV6-5
cdr3_aa: CASSYSSFGGLITDTQYF
cdr3_nt: TGTGCCAGCAGTTACTCGAGTTTCGGCGGTCTTATCACAGATACGCAGTATTTT

d_call: -
clone_size: -
j_call: TRBJ2-7
v_call: TRBV12-5
cdr3_aa: CASALDSLSYEQYF
cdr3_nt: TGTGCTAGTGCCCTGGACAGCCTGTCCTACGAGCAGTACTTC

d_call: -
clone_size: few
j_call: TRBJ1-5
v_call: TRBV20-1
cdr3_aa: CSARLGEPDQPQHF
cdr3_nt: TGCAGTGCTAGGTTGGGGGAGCCCGATCAGCCCCAGCATTTT

d_call: TRBD1
clone_size: -
j_call: TRBJ1-2
v_call: TRBV29-1
cdr3_aa: CSVEGQGRMGIGYTF
cdr3_nt: TGCAGCGTTGAGGGACAGGGAAGGATGGGGATCGGCTACACCTTC

d_call: -
clone_size: -
j_call: TRBJ2-3
v_call: TRBV7-2
cdr3_aa: CASSPSGGGGSDTQYF
cdr3_nt: TGTGCCAGCAGCCCTAGTGGAGGGGGGGGCTCAGATACGCAGTATTTT

d_call: TRBD1
clone_size: -
j_call: TRBJ2-5
v_call: TRBV27
cdr3_aa: CASSWSAGGLEAQYF
cdr3_nt: TGTGCCAGCAGTTGGTCAGCAGGGGGCTTAGAGGCCCAGTACTTC

d_call: -
clone_size: once
j_call: TRBJ1-6
v_call: TRBV6-1
cdr3_aa: CASSRALWYNSPLHF
cdr3_nt: TGTGCCAGCAGCCGCGCTCTGTGGTATAATTCACCCCTCCACTTT

d_call: -
clone_size: once
j_call: TRBJ2-5
v_call: TRBV20-1
cdr3_aa: CSATGLVIPGLREQYF
cdr3_nt: TGCAGTGCTACTGGACTTGTTATACCGGGACTGAGAGAGCAGTACTTC

d_call: -
clone_size: -
j_call: TRBJ1-2
v_call: TRBV29-1
cdr3_aa: CSVEDTRGHDYGYTF
cdr3_nt: TGCAGCGTTGAAGATACTCGGGGGCACGACTATGGCTACACCTTC

d_call: -
clone_size: -
j_call: TRBJ1-2
v_call: TRBV15
cdr3_aa: CATSRDPGGYTF
cdr3_nt: TGTGCCACCAGCAGAGACCCGGGTGGCTACACCTTC

d_call: -
clone_size: few
j_call: TRBJ2-1
v_call: TRBV25-1
cdr3_aa: CASEGKQGSYNEQFF
cdr3_nt: TGTGCCAGCGAGGGAAAACAGGGTTCCTACAATGAGCAGTTCTTC

d_call: -
clone_size: few
j_call: TRBJ2-1
v_call: TRBV28
cdr3_aa: CASSRPYLNEQFF
cdr3_nt: TGTGCCAGCAGTAGACCCTACCTCAATGAGCAGTTCTTC

d_call: TRBD2
clone_size: -
j_call: TRBJ2-3
v_call: TRBV7-8
cdr3_aa: CVSSLDGGAADTQYF
cdr3_nt: TGTGTCAGCAGCTTAGACGGGGGGGCGGCAGATACGCAGTATTTT

d_call: TRBD2
clone_size: few
j_call: TRBJ2-7
v_call: TRBV20-1
cdr3_aa: CSARARVLAGVQTYEQYF
cdr3_nt: TGCAGTGCTAGAGCTCGCGTTCTAGCGGGGGTTCAAACCTACGAGCAGTACTTC

d_call: TRBD1
clone_size: -
j_call: TRBJ1-5
v_call: TRBV10-3
cdr3_aa: CAISEYGTGIPQPQHF
cdr3_nt: TGTGCCATCAGTGAGTATGGGACAGGGATTCCTCAGCCCCAGCATTTT

d_call: TRBD1
clone_size: -
j_call: TRBJ1-6
v_call: TRBV20-1
cdr3_aa: CSAGTGGTINSPLHF
cdr3_nt: TGCAGTGCAGGGACAGGGGGAACGATTAATTCACCCCTCCACTTT

d_call: -
clone_size: -
j_call: TRBJ2-3
v_call: TRBV6-2/TRBV6-3
cdr3_aa: CASSYPTLPDTDTQYF
cdr3_nt: TGTGCCAGCAGTTACCCCACTCTTCCTGACACAGATACGCAGTATTTT

d_call: -
clone_size: once
j_call: TRBJ2-1
v_call: TRBV27
cdr3_aa: CASNPLSSYNEQFF
cdr3_nt: TGTGCCAGCAACCCCCTAAGCTCCTACAATGAGCAGTTCTTC

d_call: -
clone_size: -
j_call: TRBJ2-3
v_call: TRBV20-1
cdr3_aa: CSASGLRGHTDTQYF
cdr3_nt: TGCAGTGCTAGCGGGTTGCGGGGCCACACAGATACGCAGTATTTT

d_call: -
clone_size: -
j_call: TRBJ2-7
v_call: TRBV28
cdr3_aa: CASSFGGLTYEQYF
cdr3_nt: TGTGCCAGCAGTTTTGGGGGGCTCACCTACGAGCAGTACTTC

d_call: TRBD1
clone_size: once
j_call: TRBJ2-1
v_call: TRBV6-1
cdr3_aa: CAGSDFWTGYNEQFF
cdr3_nt: TGTGCCGGCAGTGACTTTTGGACAGGATACAATGAGCAGTTCTTC

d_call: -
clone_size: -
j_call: TRBJ2-7
v_call: TRBV28
cdr3_aa: CASSEGGESSYEQYF
cdr3_nt: TGTGCCAGCAGTGAAGGGGGTGAGAGCTCCTACGAGCAGTACTTC

d_call: -
clone_size: -
j_call: TRBJ1-4
v_call: TRBV7-2
cdr3_aa: CASKKGPSNEKLFF
cdr3_nt: TGTGCCAGTAAGAAAGGACCGAGTAATGAAAAACTGTTTTTT

d_call: TRBD1
clone_size: -
j_call: TRBJ1-1
v_call: TRBV6-5
cdr3_aa: CASSYPRQGSHITEAFF
cdr3_nt: TGTGCCAGCAGTTACCCTAGACAGGGAAGTCACATTACTGAAGCTTTCTTT

d_call: TRBD1
clone_size: few
j_call: TRBJ1-4
v_call: TRBV4-1
cdr3_aa: CASSQTDRGEYEKLFF
cdr3_nt: TGCGCCAGCAGCCAGACGGACAGGGGAGAATACGAAAAACTGTTTTTT

d_call: TRBD2
clone_size: -
j_call: TRBJ2-5
v_call: TRBV25-1
cdr3_aa: CASGRLAGEETQYF
cdr3_nt: TGTGCCAGCGGTCGGCTAGCGGGGGAAGAGACCCAGTACTTC

d_call: TRBD1
clone_size: -
j_call: TRBJ1-2
v_call: TRBV6-1
cdr3_aa: CASRGQGGDGYTF
cdr3_nt: TGTGCCAGCCGAGGACAGGGTGGGGATGGCTACACCTTC

d_call: TRBD2
clone_size: -
j_call: TRBJ2-3
v_call: TRBV9
cdr3_aa: CASSVGLAGGGTDTQYF
cdr3_nt: TGTGCCAGCAGCGTCGGACTAGCGGGGGGCGGCACAGATACGCAGTATTTT

d_call: TRBD1
clone_size: -
j_call: TRBJ1-1
v_call: TRBV7-6
cdr3_aa: CASSDNRGGFTEAFF
cdr3_nt: TGTGCCAGCAGTGATAACAGGGGCGGTTTCACTGAAGCTTTCTTT

d_call: -
clone_size: -
j_call: TRBJ1-5
v_call: TRBV12-3/TRBV12-4
cdr3_aa: CASSKDRNQPQHF
cdr3_nt: TGTGCCAGCAGCAAGGACCGGAATCAGCCCCAGCATTTT

d_call: -
clone_size: few
j_call: TRBJ2-6
v_call: TRBV19
cdr3_aa: CASSIGRGSGANVLTF
cdr3_nt: TGTGCCAGTAGTATAGGACGTGGCTCTGGGGCCAACGTCCTGACTTTC

d_call: -
clone_size: few
j_call: TRBJ2-1
v_call: TRBV9
cdr3_aa: CASSVAGHGSSYNEQFF
cdr3_nt: TGTGCCAGCAGCGTAGCTGGGCATGGGAGCTCCTACAATGAGCAGTTCTTC